This TCR beta chain was recorded in a study of shared clonotypes between healthy human individuals. Findings of the study overall: Among the subsets, naive ones generally showed larger estimated richness than memory ones.

Profiled with immunoSEQ multiplex PCR; TCRdb holds only in-frame clones, not every one. The sample includes hundreds of thousands of clones, around 87% of them seen just once. Comment on this clone: The antigen remains undetermined.

Trimming shortened V by 0 bases and J by 2 bases, and 19 bases separated the two germline ends. Germline CDR1 is LGHNA and CDR2 is YSLEER. There are 18 residues in the CDR3. Sequencing input: memory CD8+ T cells sorted from blood. Specified subset: CD45RO+ cells pooled with CCR7-negative TemRA cells. This TCR was sampled from a young man in good health. The gene calls are TRBV4-3 and TRBJ2-5; possibly TRBD1 or TRBD2 for D (5 bases each). CDR3 sequence (DNA): TGCGCCAGCAGCCAAGATGCGCTCCGGGACGGGGAACAAGAGACCCAGTACTTC. Protein: CASSQDALRDGEQETQYF.